The clone carrying this T cell receptor (beta chain) was observed many times. No antigen is known for it. Time point described: newly diagnosed GD, antithyroid drugs for less than 3 months. The authors made the TCR library using RNA they extracted from PBMCs. CDR3 length: 14 residues. Germline assignment: CDR1 DFQATT and CDR2 SNEGSKA (reference sequence). V dropped 7 bases and J dropped 7 bases, with 20 bases sitting between them. This sample is part of a study of regulatory T cells in long-lasting Graves disease. Study conclusions and caveats: The study found persistent patients shared more public clonotypes (roughly 3,000) than new patients (approximately 970). The study found TRBV28, TRBJ1-2 and TRBJ2-5 favored in persistent disease.

Both iRepertoire HTBI primers and Arm-PCR of CDR3 regions were used to build the TCR beta libraries. TCRdb reprocessed the multiplex PCR reads with MiXCR, giving one entry per CDR3 protein. The table lists fewer than 550,000 distinct CDR3 sequences, 16% of them singletons, with 20% to 25% in the top ten. These data also featured in a second study, about T cells in Graves' hyperthyroidism and ophthalmopathy.

The chain is built from TRBV20-1 and TRBJ1-5; D is perhaps TRBD1 (5 bases). The source was peripheral blood mononuclear cells (PBMCs), collected at new diagnosis, from a patient treated with antithyroid drugs. The source is a woman aged 35-65 years with Graves disease. The DNA for the CDR3 is TGCAGTGTTCCCTTGGGGGGGACCGGCCAGCCCCAGCATTTT. Its protein product is CSVPLGGTGQPQHF.